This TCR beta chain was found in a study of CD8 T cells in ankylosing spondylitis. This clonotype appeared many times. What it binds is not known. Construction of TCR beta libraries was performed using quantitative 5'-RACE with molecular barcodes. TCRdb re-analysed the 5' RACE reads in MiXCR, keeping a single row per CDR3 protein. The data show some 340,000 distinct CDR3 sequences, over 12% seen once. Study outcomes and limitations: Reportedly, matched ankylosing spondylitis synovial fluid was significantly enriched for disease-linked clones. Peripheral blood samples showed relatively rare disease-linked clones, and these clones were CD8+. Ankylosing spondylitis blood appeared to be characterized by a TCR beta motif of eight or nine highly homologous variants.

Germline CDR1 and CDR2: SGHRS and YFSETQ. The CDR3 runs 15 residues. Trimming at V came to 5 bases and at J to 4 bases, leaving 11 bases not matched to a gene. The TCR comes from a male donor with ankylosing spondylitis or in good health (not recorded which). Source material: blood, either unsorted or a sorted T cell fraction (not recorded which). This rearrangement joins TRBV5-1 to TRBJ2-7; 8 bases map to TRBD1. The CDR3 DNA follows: TGCGCCAGCAGTCGTACAGGGGGACAGTCGTACGAGCAGTACTTC. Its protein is CASSRTGGQSYEQYF.